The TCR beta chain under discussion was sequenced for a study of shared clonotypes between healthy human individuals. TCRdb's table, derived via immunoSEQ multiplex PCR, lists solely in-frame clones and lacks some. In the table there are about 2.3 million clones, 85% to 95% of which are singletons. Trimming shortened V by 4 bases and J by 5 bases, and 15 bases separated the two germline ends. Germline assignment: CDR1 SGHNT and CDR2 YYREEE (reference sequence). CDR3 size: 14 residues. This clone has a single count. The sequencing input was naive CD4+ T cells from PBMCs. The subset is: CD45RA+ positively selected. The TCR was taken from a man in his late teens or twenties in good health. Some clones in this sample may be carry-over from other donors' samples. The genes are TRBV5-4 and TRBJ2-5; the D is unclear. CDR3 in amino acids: CASSQSGSRETQYF. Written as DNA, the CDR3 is TGTGCCAGCAGCCAGTCCGGCAGCAGGGAGACCCAGTACTTC.